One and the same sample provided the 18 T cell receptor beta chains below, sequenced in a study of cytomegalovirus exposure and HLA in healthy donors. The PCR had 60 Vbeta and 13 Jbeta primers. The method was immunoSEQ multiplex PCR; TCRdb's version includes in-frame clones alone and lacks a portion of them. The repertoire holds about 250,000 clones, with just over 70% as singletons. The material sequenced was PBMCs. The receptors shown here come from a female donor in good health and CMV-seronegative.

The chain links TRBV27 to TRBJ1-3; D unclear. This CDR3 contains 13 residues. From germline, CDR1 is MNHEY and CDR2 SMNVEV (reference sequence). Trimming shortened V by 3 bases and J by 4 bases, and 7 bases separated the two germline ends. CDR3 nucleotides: TGTGCCAGCAGTTTCCTTGGCGGAAACACCATATATTTT. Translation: CASSFLGGNTIYF.

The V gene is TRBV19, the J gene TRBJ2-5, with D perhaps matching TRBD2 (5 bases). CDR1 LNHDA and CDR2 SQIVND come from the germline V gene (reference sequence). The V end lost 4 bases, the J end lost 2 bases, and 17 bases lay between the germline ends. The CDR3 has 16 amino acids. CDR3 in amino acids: CASSRLTTGIQETQYF. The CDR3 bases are TGTGCCAGTAGTAGACTGACTACTGGAATTCAAGAGACCCAGTACTTC.

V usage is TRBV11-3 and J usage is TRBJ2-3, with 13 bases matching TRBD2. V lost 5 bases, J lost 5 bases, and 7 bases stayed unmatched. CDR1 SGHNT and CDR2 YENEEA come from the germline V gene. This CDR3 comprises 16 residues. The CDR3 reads CASSPGTSGNIDTQYF. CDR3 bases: TGTGCCAGCAGCCCGGGGACTAGCGGGAATATAGATACGCAGTATTTT.

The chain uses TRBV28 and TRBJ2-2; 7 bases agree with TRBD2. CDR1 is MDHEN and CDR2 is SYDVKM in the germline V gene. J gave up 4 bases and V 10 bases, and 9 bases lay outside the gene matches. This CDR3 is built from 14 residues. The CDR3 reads CAIMGGRGTGELFF. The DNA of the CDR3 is TGTGCCATCATGGGAGGGAGGGGCACCGGGGAGCTGTTTTTT.

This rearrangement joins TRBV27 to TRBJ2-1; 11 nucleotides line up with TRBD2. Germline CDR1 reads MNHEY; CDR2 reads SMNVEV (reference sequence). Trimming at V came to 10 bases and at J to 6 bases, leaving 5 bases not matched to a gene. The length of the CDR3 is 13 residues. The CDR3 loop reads CATRTSGFNEQFF. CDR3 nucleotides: TGTGCCACCCGGACTAGCGGGTTCAATGAGCAGTTCTTC.

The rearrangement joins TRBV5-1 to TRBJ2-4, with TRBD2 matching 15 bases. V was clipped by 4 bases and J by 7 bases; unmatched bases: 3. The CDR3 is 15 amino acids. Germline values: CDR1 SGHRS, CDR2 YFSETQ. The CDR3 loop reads CASSAGTSGRNIQYF. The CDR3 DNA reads TGCGCCAGCAGCGCCGGGACTAGCGGGAGGAACATTCAGTACTTC.

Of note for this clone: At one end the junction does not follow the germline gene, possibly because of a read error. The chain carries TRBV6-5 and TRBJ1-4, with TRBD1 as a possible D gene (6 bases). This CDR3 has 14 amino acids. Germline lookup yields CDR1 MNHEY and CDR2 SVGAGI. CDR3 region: CASSLQGTIEKLFF. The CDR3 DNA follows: TGTGCCAGCAGCCTACAGGGTACTATTGAAAAACTGTTTTTT.

The CDR3 region is CASSRSEAGAGSNEQFF. The CDR3 DNA follows: TGCGCCAGCAGCCGAAGCGAGGCGGGGGCCGGTTCGAATGAGCAGTTCTTC. V is TRBV4-1 and J is TRBJ2-1, with D maybe TRBD2 (7 bases). The CDR3 loop spans 17 amino acids. With 4 bases removed from V and 7 bases from J, the gap between germline ends came to 23 bases. Germline CDR1 is MGHRA and CDR2 is YSYEKL.

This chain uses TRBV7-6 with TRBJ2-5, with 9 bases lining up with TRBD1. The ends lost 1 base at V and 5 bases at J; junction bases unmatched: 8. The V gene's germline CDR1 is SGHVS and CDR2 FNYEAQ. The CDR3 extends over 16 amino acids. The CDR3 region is CASSLGDRVFGETQYF. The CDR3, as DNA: TGTGCCAGCAGCTTAGGGGACAGGGTCTTTGGGGAGACCCAGTACTTC.

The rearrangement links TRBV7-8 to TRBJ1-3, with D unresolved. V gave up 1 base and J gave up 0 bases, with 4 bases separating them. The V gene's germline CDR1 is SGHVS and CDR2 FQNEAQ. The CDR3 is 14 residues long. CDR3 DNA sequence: TGTGCCAGCAGCTTAGTCAGCTCTGGAAACACCATATATTTT. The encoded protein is CASSLVSSGNTIYF.

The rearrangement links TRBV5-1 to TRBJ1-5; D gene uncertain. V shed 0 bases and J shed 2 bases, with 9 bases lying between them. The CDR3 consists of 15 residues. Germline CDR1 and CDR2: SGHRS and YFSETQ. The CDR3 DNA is TGCGCCAGCAGCTTGGCAGGTGGTGGCAATCAGCCCCAGCATTTT. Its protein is CASSLAGGGNQPQHF.

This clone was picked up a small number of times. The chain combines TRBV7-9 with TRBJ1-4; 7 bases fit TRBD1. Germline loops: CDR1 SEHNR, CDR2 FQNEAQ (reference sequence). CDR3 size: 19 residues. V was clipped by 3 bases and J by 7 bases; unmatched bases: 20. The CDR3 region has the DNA TGTGCCAGCAGCTTCGGACGCCTCCGGGACAGTCTAAAGGGTGAAAAACTGTTTTTT. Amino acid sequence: CASSFGRLRDSLKGEKLFF.

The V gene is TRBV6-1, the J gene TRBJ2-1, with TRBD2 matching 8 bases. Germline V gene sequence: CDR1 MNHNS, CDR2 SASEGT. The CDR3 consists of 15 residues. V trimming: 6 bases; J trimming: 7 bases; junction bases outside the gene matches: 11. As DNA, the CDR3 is TGTGCCAGCAGGGGGTTTTCACTAGCGGTTAATGAGCAGTTCTTC. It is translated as CASRGFSLAVNEQFF.

CDR3 sequence (DNA): TGCGCCAGCAGTGAGACTAGCGATGCCTACAATGAGCAGTTCTTC. This codes for CASSETSDAYNEQFF. J is TRBJ2-1 and V is TRBV10-1, with 7 bases that match TRBD2. The germline V gene has CDR1 WNHNN and CDR2 SYGVQD (reference sequence). The CDR3 has 15 residues. V gave up 2 bases and J gave up 2 bases; unmatched junction bases: 3.

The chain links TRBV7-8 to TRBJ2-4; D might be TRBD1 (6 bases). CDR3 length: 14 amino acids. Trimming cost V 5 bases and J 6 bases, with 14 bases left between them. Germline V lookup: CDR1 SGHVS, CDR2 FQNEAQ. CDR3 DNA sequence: TGTGCCAGCAGCACAGGGTTTTTGGCAAACATTCAGTACTTC. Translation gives CASSTGFLANIQYF.

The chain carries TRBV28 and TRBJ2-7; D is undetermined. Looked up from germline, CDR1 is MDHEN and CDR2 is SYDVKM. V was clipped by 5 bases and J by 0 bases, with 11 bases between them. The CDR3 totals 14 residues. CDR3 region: CASSLQVYSYEQYF. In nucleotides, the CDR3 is TGTGCCAGCAGTCTTCAGGTGTACTCCTACGAGCAGTACTTC.

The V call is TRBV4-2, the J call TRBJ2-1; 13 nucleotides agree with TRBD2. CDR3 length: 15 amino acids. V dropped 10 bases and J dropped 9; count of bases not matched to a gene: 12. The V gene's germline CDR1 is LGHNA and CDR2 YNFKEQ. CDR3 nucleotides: TGTGCCACCAAGCCACTAGCGGGAGGGAGGGGTGAGCAGTTCTTC. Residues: CATKPLAGGRGEQFF.

The CDR3 sequence: CASSLGNTIYF. Written as DNA, the CDR3 is TGTGCCAGCAGCTTAGGAAACACCATATATTTT. V usage is TRBV21-1 and J usage is TRBJ1-3. TRBV21-1 is marked as a pseudogene. The CDR3 runs 11 residues.